These 24 T cell receptor beta chains share one sample of origin, sequenced in a study of CD8 T cells in Susac syndrome (dated by TCRdb to between 2018 and 2021). Library preparation was by the immunoSEQ multiplex PCR assay. RNA was extracted with the RNeasy kit and about 0.5 to 1 ug was reverse transcribed using random hexamers. TCRdb cleaned the public reads at Q25 with fastp, built clones with MiXCR and kept in-frame beta chains. A single entry per CDR3 protein holds the most common genes and DNA from its merged rows. The sample table contains approximately 90,000 distinct CDR3 sequences; only one count was recorded for approximately 92% of them. The ten largest clonotypes hold less than 0.35% of the sample. Sequencing input: CD8+ T cells from PBMCs. The source is a human donor in good health.

The rearrangement joins TRBV4-1 to TRBJ2-7, with D unclear. V was shortened by 0 bases and J by 2 bases, with 8 bases between the two germline ends. The CDR3 consists of 14 residues. Per germline, CDR1 MGHRA and CDR2 YSYEKL. The CDR3 DNA reads TGCGCCAGCAGCCAAGAGTACAGACCCTACGAGCAGTACTTC. Its protein is CASSQEYRPYEQYF.

Comment on this clonotype: An end of the junction differs from the germline gene, which may be a read error. The V and J genes are TRBV5-1 and TRBJ2-5; D gene unclear. Germline CDR1 reads SGHRS; CDR2 reads YFSETQ. The CDR3 sequence is 15 residues long. CDR3 in amino acids: CASTLSLGPQETQYF. The CDR3 DNA reads as TGCGCCAGCACCTTGAGTTTGGGCCCCCAAGAGACCCAGTACTTC.

The V and J genes are TRBV28 and TRBJ2-7; D may be TRBD1 (6 bases). In germline, CDR1 is MDHEN, CDR2 SYDVKM. The CDR3 contains 16 residues. V lost 1 base to trimming and J lost 3 bases, with 16 bases between them. The CDR3 region is CASSLSPLRDNYEQYF. CDR3 coding DNA: TGTGCCAGCAGTTTATCCCCCCTAAGGGACAACTACGAGCAGTACTTC.

The chain links TRBV5-1 to TRBJ2-1; D gene ambiguous. Germline lookup yields CDR1 SGHRS and CDR2 YFSETQ. Trimming cost V 2 bases and J 7 bases, with 13 bases left between them. This CDR3 has 14 residues. The CDR3 region is CASSFSKPDNEQFF. In DNA form, the CDR3 reads TGCGCCAGCAGCTTTAGCAAGCCGGATAATGAGCAGTTCTTC.

The V and J genes are TRBV21-1 and TRBJ2-5; whether TRBD1, the table's D call, matches the DNA was not checked. TRBV21-1 is reported as a pseudogene. The CDR3 covers 15 residues. CDR3 nucleotides: TGTGCCAGCAGCGCCATAGAGGACAGAAGAGAGACCCAGTACTTC. It yields the protein CASSAIEDRRETQYF.

This sequence joins TRBV30 and TRBJ2-1, with 11 bases aligning to TRBD2. Losses at the gene ends were 0 bases for V and 8 bases for J; bases not matched to a gene: 3. Germline V CDR1 and CDR2: GTSNPN, SVGIG (reference sequence). The CDR3 is made up of 14 amino acids. The CDR3 DNA reads as TGTGCCTGGAGTGTTAGCGGGGGGGAAGATGAGCAGTTCTTC. Translating it yields CAWSVSGGEDEQFF.

This clonotype has just one count. The chain joins TRBV7-9 to TRBJ1-1; D is uncertain. Germline values: CDR1 SEHNR, CDR2 FQNEAQ (reference sequence). Deletions cut 1 base from V and 2 bases from J, with 11 bases between. This CDR3 has 15 amino acids. The CDR3 nucleotides are TGTGCCAGCAGCTTAGGGCTGGCGGGAAACACTGAAGCTTTCTTT. It specifies CASSLGLAGNTEAFF.

The chain combines TRBV13 with TRBJ2-7, with D perhaps TRBD2 (6 bases). The length of the CDR3 is 15 residues. The V and J ends lost 5 bases and 3 bases respectively, with 17 bases between them. Looked up from germline, CDR1 is PRHDT and CDR2 is FYEKMQ (reference sequence). The CDR3 is CASSPLTAGFYEQYF. In DNA, the CDR3 is TGTGCCAGCAGCCCACTCACGGCGGGGTTCTACGAGCAGTACTTC. Together with reference TRBV13 and TRBJ2-7, the CDR3 gives the full variable domain: AAGVIQSPRHLIKEKRETATLKCYPIPRHDTVYWYQQGPGQDPQFLISFYEKMQSDKGSIPDRFSAQQFSDYHSELNMSSLELGDSALYFCASSPLTAGFYEQYFGPGTRLTVT.

The chain is built from TRBV6-5 and TRBJ2-5; 10 bases agree with TRBD1. The CDR3 is 15 residues long. V lost 5 bases to trimming and J lost 0 bases; unmatched junction nucleotides: 3. In germline, CDR1 is MNHEY, CDR2 SVGAGI. DNA for the CDR3: TGTGCCAGCAGTCAGACAGGGGGCGACCAAGAGACCCAGTACTTC. Translation: CASSQTGGDQETQYF.

The chain has TRBV29-1 and TRBJ1-2; TRBD1 might be the D (6 bases). CDR3 size: 15 residues. V was cut by 6 bases and J by 0 bases, with 17 bases left in between. In germline, CDR1 is SQVTM, CDR2 ANQGSEA. The CDR3, as DNA: TGCAGCGTGGCTCCTCCTCGGGGGCCTAACTATGGCTACACCTTC. This gives the protein CSVAPPRGPNYGYTF.

The V call is TRBV29-1, the J call TRBJ1-4; D gene ambiguous. Germline V gene sequence: CDR1 SQVTM, CDR2 ANQGSEA. The germline V and J ends were trimmed by 1 base and 6 bases, with 9 bases remaining between them. The CDR3 length is 13 residues. For the CDR3, the DNA is TGCAGCGTTGAAGGTCAGGCGGATGAAAAACTGTTTTTT. Translating it yields CSVEGQADEKLFF.

The chain employs TRBV6-1 and TRBJ2-6, with D tentatively TRBD1 or TRBD2 (5 bases each). CDR1 is MNHNS, CDR2 SASEGT, per germline. Trimming pared 6 bases from V and 0 bases from J, leaving 15 bases between. The CDR3 covers 17 residues. The CDR3 here is CASSLGRMISGANVLTF. The DNA for the CDR3 is TGTGCCAGCAGCCTGGGACGGATGATCTCTGGGGCCAACGTCCTGACTTTC.

This chain links TRBV10-2 with TRBJ2-7, with a weak D call TRBD1 (5 bases). Germline lookup yields CDR1 WSHSY and CDR2 SAAADI. Trimming took 4 bases from V and 6 from J, leaving 7 bases between them. The CDR3 contains 11 residues. The CDR3 is CASSVGAEQYF. CDR3 coding DNA: TGCGCCAGCAGTGTAGGGGCCGAGCAGTACTTC.

This chain joins TRBV10-3 and TRBJ2-7; unclear D gene. Germline CDR1 ENHRY, CDR2 SYGVKD. The CDR3 extends over 13 amino acids. V gave up 8 bases and J gave up 1 base, with 12 bases separating them. CDR3 residues: CAILLCISYEQYF. The CDR3 nucleotides are TGTGCCATCCTACTTTGCATATCCTACGAGCAGTACTTC.

This chain joins TRBV7-9 and TRBJ2-7, with 9 bases aligning to TRBD1. The germline V gene has CDR1 SEHNR and CDR2 FQNEAQ (reference sequence). This CDR3 has 17 amino acids. Unmatched junction bases numbered 13, after V lost 4 bases and J lost 3 bases. CDR3 nucleotide sequence: TGTGCCAGCAGCTCTCACACCCTAGTGGGACAGGGCTACGAGCAGTACTTC. It codes for CASSSHTLVGQGYEQYF.

The chain recombines TRBV5-1 with TRBJ2-7; 7 bases are shared with TRBD1. The CDR3 is 15 amino acids. CDR1 is SGHRS and CDR2 is YFSETQ in the germline V gene. With 4 bases clipped from V and 0 bases from J, the junction kept 7 bases outside the gene matches. CDR3 sequence: CASSPRGQSSYEQYF. CDR3 DNA: TGCGCCAGCAGCCCGAGGGGACAGAGCTCCTACGAGCAGTACTTC.

The V and J genes are TRBV20-1 and TRBJ2-7; 9 nucleotides align to TRBD2. The trim removed 2 bases at V and 3 bases at J, leaving 17 bases unmatched. This CDR3 comprises 18 residues. Per germline, CDR1 DFQATT and CDR2 SNEGSKA (reference sequence). CDR3 nucleotides: TGCAGTGCTAGAACGGGGGACTTCCAGCGGGGGGCCCTCTACGAGCAGTACTTC. Its translation: CSARTGDFQRGALYEQYF.

CDR3 sequence: CATSDANHLPFNQPQHF. The CDR3 coding sequence is TGTGCCACCAGTGATGCCAATCATTTGCCCTTTAATCAGCCCCAGCATTTT. This sequence joins TRBV24-1 and TRBJ1-5; D is undetermined. The CDR3 has 17 residues. CDR1 is KGHDR, CDR2 SFDVKD, per germline. V was cut by 3 bases and J by 4 bases, with 18 bases left in between.

The chain employs TRBV6-5 and TRBJ1-4, with TRBD1 identical over 7 bases. The CDR3 runs to 15 residues. Germline V gives CDR1 MNHEY, CDR2 SVGAGI. J was trimmed by 9 bases and V by 0 bases; bases with no gene match: 7. The CDR3 nucleotides are TGTGCCAGCAGTTACTCAGACAGGGTCGGGAAAAAACTGTTTTTT. This codes for CASSYSDRVGKKLFF.

The chain joins TRBV19 to TRBJ1-6, with TRBD1 matching 7 bases. The CDR3 is 16 amino acids. CDR1 is LNHDA and CDR2 is SQIVND in the germline V gene (reference sequence). V lost 7 bases to trimming and J lost 9 bases; unmatched junction nucleotides: 15. CDR3 residues: CASTDSGQTMVSPLHF. In DNA, the CDR3 is TGTGCCAGTACCGACTCGGGACAGACGATGGTTTCACCCCTCCACTTT.

This clonotype was detected once. This chain uses TRBV5-6 with TRBJ2-1; D not resolved. Germline CDR1 reads SGHDT; CDR2 reads YYEEEE. The CDR3 contains 12 residues. Trimming shortened V by 4 bases and J by 0 bases, and 2 bases separated the two germline ends. The CDR3 spells CASSDSYNEQFF. In DNA form, the CDR3 reads TGTGCCAGCAGCGACTCCTACAATGAGCAGTTCTTC.

The V and J genes are TRBV9 and TRBJ2-2; tentatively, D is TRBD1 (6 bases). The V end was cut by 3 bases, the J end by 4 bases, with 10 bases between. Germline assignment: CDR1 SGDLS and CDR2 YYNGEE. This CDR3 comprises 14 residues. DNA for the CDR3: TGTGCCAGCAGCGGTCGAGGGGGCACCGGGGAGCTGTTTTTT. Its translation: CASSGRGGTGELFF.

This rearrangement joins TRBV7-3 to TRBJ1-1; no reliable D call. CDR1 is SGHTA, CDR2 FQGTGA, per germline. V dropped 1 base and J dropped 1 base, with 13 bases sitting between them. There are 16 residues in the CDR3. CDR3 coding DNA: TGTGCCAGCAGCTTAAATAACCCACGTTCGAACACTGAAGCTTTCTTT. This codes for CASSLNNPRSNTEAFF.

The chain uses TRBV7-9 and TRBJ2-5, with D perhaps matching TRBD2 (6 bases). The CDR3 spans 14 residues. CDR1 is SEHNR, CDR2 FQNEAQ, per germline (reference sequence). The V end lost 2 bases, the J end lost 2 bases, and 9 bases lay between the germline ends. CDR3 sequence (DNA): TGTGCCAGCAGCTTACTAGCGCAACAAGAGACCCAGTACTTC. It yields the protein CASSLLAQQETQYF.